This TCR beta chain was retrieved from a study of cytomegalovirus exposure and HLA in healthy donors. The CDR3 has 15 residues. With 4 bases clipped from V and 1 base from J, the junction kept 8 bases outside the gene matches. In germline, CDR1 is SGDLS, CDR2 YYNGEE. Researchers ran the PCR with 60 Vbeta and 13 Jbeta primers. The table came from immunoSEQ multiplex PCR; TCRdb's copy has only in-frame clones and leaves some out. Here the sample spans about 190,000 clones, around 82% being singletons. This TCR derives from a boy aged 5-17 years in good health and CMV-seronegative. V usage is TRBV9 and J usage is TRBJ2-7; the match to TRBD2 covers 7 bases. Sequencing used PBMCs. CDR3 bases: TGTGCCAGCAGCCCTCATAGCGGGCGTTCCTACGAGCAGTACTTC. The encoded protein is CASSPHSGRSYEQYF.